This TCR beta chain was sequenced during a study of blood T cell repertoires in COVID-19. Study information: The United States, Italy and Spain supplied acute and convalescent COVID-19 samples. PBMCs, B-cell-depleted T cells, or T cells were the source of the cDNA or gDNA that made up the material.

Germline assignment: CDR1 KGHSH and CDR2 LQKENI. The CDR3 sequence is 15 residues long. The V end lost 1 base, the J end lost 2 bases, and 9 bases lay between the germline ends. Per the original data handling: Amplifying reference gene primers gave estimates of nucleated cell counts. TCRdb keeps only in-frame clones here, not all; method: immunoSEQ multiplex PCR. For V, J and clone size, that table is used; D and trimming come from the DNA. The table records fewer than 120,000 clones, 80% to 90% of them present only once. Sequenced input: peripheral blood. The chain has TRBV18 and TRBJ1-5, with no clear D. This sequence was found in an older woman with acute or convalescent COVID-19. CDR3 sequence (DNA): TGTGCCAGCTCACCACAGGAGGGCGGCAATCAGCCCCAGCATTTT. Its protein product is CASSPQEGGNQPQHF.